These T cell receptor beta chains were read from a single sample in a study of T cell repertoires in cytomegalovirus infection. TCRdb analysed the reads with MiXCR anew, one entry per CDR3 protein. The profile shows 80,000 or so distinct CDR3 sequences, about 24% of them singletons. The antigens of these receptors remain unknown. The sequenced sample was CD8+ T cells from cultured PBMCs, obtained from culture after CMV antigen stimulation. These receptors were taken from a human donor in good health (CMV status not recorded). Some clones in this sample may be carry-over from other donors' samples. The conserved cysteine and the conserved F or W are not part of the CDR3 here. Only part of the rows carry a size: once, few, many, or a class if the clone is expanded.

j_gene: TRBJ1-3; v_gene: TRBV12-3/TRBV12-4; abundance: many; CDR3aa: ASSLIGHCSGNTIY
j_gene: TRBJ2-5; v_gene: TRBV3-1; abundance: -; CDR3aa: ASSQDRAIQETQY
j_gene: TRBJ2-4; v_gene: TRBV14; abundance: -; CDR3aa: ASSVWEANIQY
j_gene: TRBJ2-3; v_gene: TRBV15; abundance: many; CDR3aa: ATSTGSTDTQY
j_gene: TRBJ1-5; v_gene: TRBV12-3/TRBV12-4; abundance: -; CDR3aa: ASSLAGAGDQPQH
j_gene: TRBJ2-6; v_gene: TRBV6-1; abundance: few; CDR3aa: ASTTGANVLT
j_gene: TRBJ2-6; v_gene: TRBV2; abundance: few; CDR3aa: ASRLMPGQDSPGANVLT
j_gene: TRBJ1-1; v_gene: TRBV20-1; abundance: many; CDR3aa: STSYRNNTEAF
j_gene: TRBJ2-2; v_gene: TRBV24-1; abundance: once; CDR3aa: ATSDSDSGELF
j_gene: TRBJ2-7; v_gene: TRBV11-3; abundance: -; CDR3aa: ASSLDLGVHSYEQY
j_gene: TRBJ2-7; v_gene: TRBV20-1; abundance: -; CDR3aa: SARPAGESYEQY
j_gene: TRBJ1-3; v_gene: TRBV12-3/TRBV12-4; abundance: many; CDR3aa: ASRSIIQGSSGNTIY
j_gene: TRBJ1-2; v_gene: TRBV9; abundance: -; CDR3aa: ASSVKDRDYGYT
j_gene: TRBJ2-7; v_gene: TRBV5-6; abundance: few; CDR3aa: ASSGHLYEQY
j_gene: TRBJ1-1; v_gene: TRBV6-6; abundance: few; CDR3aa: ASSYGRGAMNTEAF
j_gene: TRBJ1-2; v_gene: TRBV5-6; abundance: -; CDR3aa: ASSSGASQRIYGYT
j_gene: TRBJ1-1; v_gene: TRBV9; abundance: -; CDR3aa: ASSAYTSGGTEAF
j_gene: TRBJ2-3; v_gene: TRBV12-3/TRBV12-4; abundance: few; CDR3aa: ASSLTSGLTDTQY
j_gene: TRBJ2-3; v_gene: TRBV4-3; abundance: -; CDR3aa: ASSQDRGRSDTQY
j_gene: TRBJ2-7; v_gene: TRBV7-6; abundance: many; CDR3aa: ASSLAADSPYEQY
j_gene: TRBJ1-2; v_gene: TRBV3-1; abundance: -; CDR3aa: ASSRKGKGQGFSSNYGYT
j_gene: TRBJ2-7; v_gene: TRBV10-3; abundance: few; CDR3aa: AISESAGWYEQY
j_gene: TRBJ2-7; v_gene: TRBV6-1; abundance: many; CDR3aa: ASTPGQDTYEQY
j_gene: TRBJ2-1; v_gene: TRBV27; abundance: -; CDR3aa: ASSLFQTDEQF
j_gene: TRBJ1-1; v_gene: TRBV11-3; abundance: many; CDR3aa: ASSSPAGTTMNTEAF
j_gene: TRBJ2-1; v_gene: TRBV24-1; abundance: few; CDR3aa: ATSDLNGNEQF
j_gene: TRBJ2-5; v_gene: TRBV7-7; abundance: many; CDR3aa: ASSPRRGQTKETQY
j_gene: TRBJ2-7; v_gene: TRBV9; abundance: once; CDR3aa: ASSVDGDYEQY
j_gene: TRBJ2-3; v_gene: TRBV7-2; abundance: -; CDR3aa: ASGSDPWTSGTDTQY
j_gene: TRBJ2-7; v_gene: TRBV10-3; abundance: many; CDR3aa: AISDREGTMQY
j_gene: TRBJ2-7; v_gene: TRBV6-2/TRBV6-3; abundance: few; CDR3aa: ASSYGIEQY
j_gene: TRBJ2-3; v_gene: TRBV28; abundance: many; CDR3aa: ASSSLVGGRADTQY
j_gene: TRBJ2-7; v_gene: TRBV7-2; abundance: few; CDR3aa: ASSLGLRERGEQY
j_gene: TRBJ2-7; v_gene: TRBV9; abundance: -; CDR3aa: ASSASSLAGVYEQY
j_gene: TRBJ2-3; v_gene: TRBV20-1; abundance: -; CDR3aa: SASEGFTQY
j_gene: TRBJ1-2; v_gene: TRBV15; abundance: few; CDR3aa: ATSRDRGTLYGYT
j_gene: TRBJ1-5; v_gene: TRBV7-9; abundance: -; CDR3aa: ASSATGSSSQPQH
j_gene: TRBJ2-1; v_gene: TRBV2; abundance: few; CDR3aa: ASSDSSYNEQF
j_gene: TRBJ2-2; v_gene: TRBV6-2/TRBV6-3; abundance: -; CDR3aa: ASSLTIGELF
j_gene: TRBJ1-2; v_gene: TRBV15; abundance: few; CDR3aa: ATSFDRGNYGYT
j_gene: TRBJ2-1; v_gene: TRBV6-1; abundance: few; CDR3aa: ASSVGQGFSYNEQF
j_gene: TRBJ2-1; v_gene: TRBV7-2; abundance: many; CDR3aa: ASSPAGTRLDEQF
j_gene: TRBJ2-3; v_gene: TRBV4-3; abundance: -; CDR3aa: ASSQGTSGTNTQY
j_gene: TRBJ2-7; v_gene: TRBV15; abundance: -; CDR3aa: ATSRDSGGFYEQY
j_gene: TRBJ2-7; v_gene: TRBV7-2; abundance: many; CDR3aa: ASSLGGAGGEQY
j_gene: TRBJ1-1; v_gene: TRBV9; abundance: few; CDR3aa: ASSVGDFLGTEAF
j_gene: TRBJ1-2; v_gene: TRBV7-8; abundance: few; CDR3aa: ASSNQGVGYGYT
j_gene: TRBJ2-1; v_gene: TRBV6-2/TRBV6-3; abundance: -; CDR3aa: ASGQTSGGSEQF
j_gene: TRBJ2-2; v_gene: TRBV27; abundance: -; CDR3aa: ASQRGRELF
j_gene: TRBJ1-5; v_gene: TRBV28; abundance: -; CDR3aa: ASSLLSSDNQPQH
j_gene: TRBJ2-5; v_gene: TRBV28; abundance: many; CDR3aa: ASSLLKGYVETVQETQY
j_gene: TRBJ2-5; v_gene: TRBV27; abundance: -; CDR3aa: ASRATGGGETQY
j_gene: TRBJ1-2; v_gene: TRBV19; abundance: few; CDR3aa: ASSTYLANYGYT
j_gene: TRBJ2-5; v_gene: TRBV9; abundance: -; CDR3aa: ASSVSGTSGSSETQY
j_gene: TRBJ2-1; v_gene: TRBV19; abundance: -; CDR3aa: ATSPRWGDEQF
j_gene: TRBJ2-7; v_gene: TRBV27; abundance: few; CDR3aa: ASSLSVNRGYEQY
j_gene: TRBJ2-3; v_gene: TRBV6-6; abundance: -; CDR3aa: ASSFRGEITDTQY
j_gene: TRBJ2-1; v_gene: TRBV30; abundance: -; CDR3aa: AWSVGTGHYNEQF